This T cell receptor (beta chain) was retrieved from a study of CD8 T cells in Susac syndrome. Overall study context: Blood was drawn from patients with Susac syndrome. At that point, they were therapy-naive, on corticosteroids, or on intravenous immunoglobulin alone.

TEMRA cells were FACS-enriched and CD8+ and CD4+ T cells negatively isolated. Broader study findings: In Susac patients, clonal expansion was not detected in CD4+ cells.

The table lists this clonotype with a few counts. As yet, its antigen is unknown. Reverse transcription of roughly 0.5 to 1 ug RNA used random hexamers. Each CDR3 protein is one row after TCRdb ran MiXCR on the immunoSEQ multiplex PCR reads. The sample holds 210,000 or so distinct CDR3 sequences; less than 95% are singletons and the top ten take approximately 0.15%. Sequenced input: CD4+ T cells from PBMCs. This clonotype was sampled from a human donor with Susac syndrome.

CDR3 loop: CAWSLGGQNQPQHF. CDR3 DNA: TGTGCCTGGAGTCTAGGGGGGCAAAATCAGCCCCAGCATTTT. The V call is TRBV30, the J call TRBJ1-5, with D tentatively TRBD1 (6 bases). The CDR3 sequence is 14 residues long. Germline V CDR1 and CDR2: GTSNPN, SVGIG (reference sequence). The ends were cut back, 2 bases at V and 4 bases at J, with 12 bases in the middle.